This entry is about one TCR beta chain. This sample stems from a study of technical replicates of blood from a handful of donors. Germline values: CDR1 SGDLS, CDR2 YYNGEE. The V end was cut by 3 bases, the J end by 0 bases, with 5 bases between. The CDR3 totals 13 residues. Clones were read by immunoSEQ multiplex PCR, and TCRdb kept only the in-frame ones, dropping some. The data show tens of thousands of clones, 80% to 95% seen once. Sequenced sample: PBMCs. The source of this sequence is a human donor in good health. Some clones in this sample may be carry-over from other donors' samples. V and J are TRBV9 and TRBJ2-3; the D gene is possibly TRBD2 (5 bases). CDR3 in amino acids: CASSAGSTDTQYF. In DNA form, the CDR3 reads TGTGCCAGCAGCGCGGGGAGCACAGATACGCAGTATTTT.